This TCR beta chain was identified during a study of T cell changes during pregnancy in multiple sclerosis. Repertoires were generated with immunoSEQ multiplex PCR, while TCRdb's copy carries only in-frame clones and drops some. There are 70,000 to 100,000 clones in the sample; roughly 95% occur only once, and less than 1.5% lies in the top ten. The CDR3 consists of 14 residues. Per germline, CDR1 LNHDA and CDR2 SQIVND (reference sequence). V dropped 5 bases and J dropped 1 base, with 11 bases sitting between them. This sample comprised peripheral blood, obtained in the third trimester of pregnancy. The receptor was isolated from a female donor in good health, enrolled as a control in a pregnancy study. J is TRBJ1-1 and V is TRBV19, with a possible D match to TRBD1 (6 bases). The CDR3 nucleotides are TGTGCCAGTAGTCGCGGGGGGGCGAACACTGAAGCTTTCTTT. It encodes CASSRGGANTEAFF. Combining the CDR3 with reference TRBV19 and TRBJ1-1 gives the whole variable domain DGGITQSPKYLFRKEGQNVTLSCEQNLNHDAMYWYRQDPGQGLRLIYYSQIVNDFQKGDIAEGYSVSREKKESFPLTVTSAQKNPTAFYLCASSRGGANTEAFFGQGTRLTVV.